The source of this T cell receptor beta chain is a study of cytomegalovirus exposure and HLA in healthy donors. The study's findings and limits: Presence/absence comparisons presumed near-even sequencing depth among donors. Later findings reportedly placed an Asian-associated ancestry cluster below the approximately 670-donor mean for N-insertions. The study designated 150 or so TCR beta chains cytomegalovirus-associated.

The CDR3 length is 13 residues. Germline V CDR1 and CDR2: LNHDA, SQIVND (reference sequence). V lost 9 bases and J lost 0; bases outside the gene matches: 4. Primers for the PCR totalled 60 Vbeta and 13 Jbeta. TCRdb keeps only in-frame clones here, not all; method: immunoSEQ multiplex PCR. The data hold some 90,000 clones, with under 85% observed a single time. About this clone: The target antigen is unknown.

The source of this sequence is a man aged 30 to 45 in good health and CMV-seronegative. The sample comprised PBMCs. This chain uses TRBV19 with TRBJ1-1; 7 bases match TRBD1. The CDR3 DNA reads as TGTGCCAGCCAGGGACAGCTGAACACTGAAGCTTTCTTT. Encoded protein: CASQGQLNTEAFF. The variable domain in full, completed from reference TRBV19 and TRBJ1-1, reads DGGITQSPKYLFRKEGQNVTLSCEQNLNHDAMYWYRQDPGQGLRLIYYSQIVNDFQKGDIAEGYSVSREKKESFPLTVTSAQKNPTAFYLCASQGQLNTEAFFGQGTRLTVV.